This TCR beta chain was found in a study of beta chain features in type 1 diabetes. Every isolated RNA sample was fully reverse transcribed, so sequencing captured expressed TCRB transcripts. Here immunoSEQ multiplex PCR was the method, and the copy in TCRdb shows in-frame clones only, minus some. The sample contains hundreds of thousands of clones, about 32% of which appear only once. Per germline, CDR1 SGHTA and CDR2 FQGNSA. The CDR3 is 17 residues long. V gave up 5 bases and J gave up 4 bases; unmatched junction bases: 12. This clonotype was obtained from a man aged 18 to 35 in good health. J is TRBJ2-3 and V is TRBV7-2; 10 bases match TRBD2. The sequencing input was naive CD4+ T cells from blood. The CDR3 nucleotides read TGTGCCAGCAGCCCGAAGCCTAGCGGGAGTTATGCAGATACGCAGTATTTT. Protein: CASSPKPSGSYADTQYF.